This T cell receptor (beta chain) was observed in a study of Ad26.COV2.S vaccination and SARS-CoV-2 variants. Overall study findings and caveats: Using TCR breadth and depth analyses may have led to underestimated total T cell responses. Substantial breadth was reportedly displayed by spike-specific CD8+ and CD4+ T cell responses after vaccination. Ad26.COV2.S recipients had broader spike-specific TCRs (P = 0.0014). Recipients of vaccine and of placebo showed similar breadth of their non-spike TCR repertoires.

Data came from immunoSEQ multiplex PCR; TCRdb stores just in-frame clones and leaves some out. In the table there are about 350,000 clones, approximately 90% of which are singletons. On this clone: Its antigen remains unknown.

This sample comprised peripheral blood, obtained after recovery from COVID-19. This clonotype originated in a human donor who had recovered from COVID-19.

The CDR3 spells CASSIGTGPNYGYTF. For the CDR3, the DNA is TGTGCCAGTAGTATAGGGACCGGGCCTAACTATGGCTACACCTTC. The rearrangement links TRBV19 to TRBJ1-2; no definite D call. This CDR3 has 15 amino acids. Per the germline V gene, CDR1 is LNHDA and CDR2 is SQIVND (reference sequence). Trimming took off 1 base at V and 0 bases at J, with 9 bases between the two ends.